Below are 10 T cell receptor beta chains sequenced from a single sample in a study of blood T cells in healthy people across ages. Using a J-beta primer mix together with a sample-barcoded 5' primer, a second PCR was run for about 7 to 12 cycles. Each CDR3 protein gets one entry after TCRdb re-called the 5' RACE reads with MiXCR. The data show some 1,800,000 distinct CDR3 sequences, about 39% seen once. What was sequenced was blood. Every receptor here comes from a human donor in good health.

CDR3 in amino acids: CASSASPAPNMNEKLFF. CDR3 coding DNA: TGTGCCAGCAGCGCCTCACCCGCCCCAAACATGAATGAAAAACTGTTTTTT. V is TRBV9 and J is TRBJ1-4; D uncertain. The V end lost 3 bases, the J end lost 5 bases, and 20 bases lay between the germline ends. Per the germline V gene, CDR1 is SGDLS and CDR2 is YYNGEE. CDR3 length: 17 amino acids.

The table lists this clonotype with a few counts. The rearrangement joins TRBV5-6 to TRBJ1-2; tentative D call: TRBD1 (5 bases). The CDR3 sequence is 14 residues long. Germline V gives CDR1 SGHDT, CDR2 YYEEEE. V lost 4 bases, J lost 3 bases, and 13 bases lay in between. The CDR3 region has the DNA TGTGCCAGCAGCGCCGGGACGGATTACTATGGCTACACCTTC. Its translation is CASSAGTDYYGYTF.

This clonotype was seen only a few times. The chain carries TRBV28 and TRBJ1-6; D is perhaps TRBD1 (5 bases). V was pared by 5 bases and J by 7 bases, with 12 bases between. The CDR3 covers 14 residues. Germline CDR1 and CDR2: MDHEN and SYDVKM. CDR3 DNA: TGTGCCAGCAGTATAAGGGGTATCAATTCACCCCTCCACTTT. This encodes CASSIRGINSPLHF.

The CDR3 DNA reads TGTGCCAGCAGCCCGGGGACAGATCTTAACTATGGCTACACCTTC. This translates into CASSPGTDLNYGYTF. The genes are TRBV3-1 and TRBJ1-2; TRBD1 aligns across 7 bases. This CDR3 has 15 amino acids. Germline CDR1 LGHDT, CDR2 YNNKEL (reference sequence). The trim removed 4 bases at V and 1 base at J, leaving 6 bases unmatched. Complete variable domain (other parts from reference TRBV3-1 and TRBJ1-2): DTAVSQTPKYLVTQMGNDKSIKCEQNLGHDTMYWYKQDSKKFLKIMFSYNNKELIINETVPNRFSPKSPDKAHLNLHINSLELGDSAVYFCASSPGTDLNYGYTFGSGTRLTVV.

The sample holds a few counts of this clonotype. V usage is TRBV4-3 and J usage is TRBJ2-7, with a weak D call TRBD1 (6 bases). The germline V and J ends were trimmed by 0 bases and 0 bases, with 12 bases remaining between them. Germline CDR1 and CDR2: LGHNA and YSLEER. CDR3 length: 16 residues. This chain's CDR3 is CASSQDGRGFSYEQYF. In DNA form, the CDR3 reads TGCGCCAGCAGCCAAGACGGCAGGGGATTCTCCTACGAGCAGTACTTC.

The J gene is TRBJ2-4, the V gene TRBV5-1, with D possibly TRBD2 on 6 matching bases. The J call may not be correct, given that the DNA end is closer to TRBJ2-7. This CDR3 region has 16 residues. Germline V lookup: CDR1 SGHRS, CDR2 YFSETQ. CDR3 DNA sequence: TGCGCCAGCAGCCCTGGGTGGGACGGGAGATCCTACGAGCAGTACTTC. Its protein is CASSPGWDGRSYEQYF.

This clonotype has a handful of counts. The chain uses TRBV4-2 and TRBJ2-7; D gene ambiguous. The CDR3 loop spans 14 amino acids. CDR1 LGHNA and CDR2 YNFKEQ come from the germline V gene. V lost 1 base to trimming and J lost 2 bases, with 9 bases between them. The CDR3 reads CASSQVGPAYEQYF. CDR3 nucleotide sequence: TGTGCCAGCAGCCAAGTTGGGCCAGCCTACGAGCAGTACTTC.

This clonotype turned up a few times. The chain has TRBV5-5 and TRBJ2-5; D perhaps matches TRBD1 (5 bases). Germline V gene lookup returns CDR1 SGHKS and CDR2 YYEKEE (reference sequence). The ends were cut back, 4 bases at V and 5 bases at J, with 12 bases in the middle. The CDR3 covers 13 residues. The CDR3, as DNA: TGTGCCAGCAGCCCGGACATAAGGGAGACCCAGTACTTC. It encodes CASSPDIRETQYF. Filled out from reference TRBV5-5 and TRBJ2-5, the complete variable domain reads DAGVTQSPTHLIKTRGQQVTLRCSPISGHKSVSWYQQVLGQGPQFIFQYYEKEERGRGNFPDRFSARQFPNYSSELNVNALLLGDSALYLCASSPDIRETQYFGPGTRLLVL.

A few counts support this clonotype. This chain links TRBV29-1 with TRBJ2-5, with D possibly TRBD1 on 5 matching bases. The ends were cut back, 6 bases at V and 3 bases at J, with 8 bases in the middle. Germline V gene sequence: CDR1 SQVTM, CDR2 ANQGSEA. The CDR3 has 11 residues. The CDR3 nucleotides read TGCAGCGTGGTGACAGAAGAGACCCAGTACTTC. It is translated as CSVVTEETQYF.

This clonotype was observed at least ten times. The genes are TRBV29-1 and TRBJ1-2; no clear D gene. Trimming pared 6 bases from V and 3 bases from J, leaving 5 bases between. CDR1 is SQVTM, CDR2 ANQGSEA, per germline. The CDR3 is 10 residues long. The CDR3 here is CSVQDYGYTF. For the CDR3, the DNA is TGCAGCGTCCAGGACTATGGCTACACCTTC.